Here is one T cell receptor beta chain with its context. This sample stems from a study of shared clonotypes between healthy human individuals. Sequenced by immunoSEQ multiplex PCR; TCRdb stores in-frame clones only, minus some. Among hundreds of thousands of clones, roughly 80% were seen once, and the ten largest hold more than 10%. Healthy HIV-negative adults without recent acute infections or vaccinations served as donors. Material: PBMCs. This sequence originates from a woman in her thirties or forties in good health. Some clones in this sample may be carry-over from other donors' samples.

The CDR3 region is CASSLDSLETQYF. CDR3 coding DNA: TGTGCCAGCAGCCTGGACTCATTAGAGACCCAGTACTTC. The V and J genes are TRBV5-6 and TRBJ2-5, with D possibly TRBD2 on 5 matching bases. Germline V gene lookup returns CDR1 SGHDT and CDR2 YYEEEE. V was clipped by 4 bases and J by 4 bases, with 11 bases between them. CDR3 length equals 13 residues.